This passage covers 7 T cell receptor beta chains from one sample sequenced in a study of blood T cell repertoires in COVID-19 (dated by TCRdb to about 2020). Library preparation was by the immunoSEQ multiplex PCR assay. TCRdb took this table from immuneACCESS and kept in-frame rearrangements with V and J called. Such tables lack part of the clones; where checked against another copy, unresolved V genes explain under half of the gap, and the rest is unexplained. This sample is represented by some 130,000 clones; about 89% of them were singletons. The ten top clones hold roughly 11% of the sample. Sequencing input: peripheral blood. Receptor source: an older woman with COVID-19, enrolled during active disease.

V gene TRBV10-3 combines with J gene TRBJ2-3, with D possibly TRBD1 on 6 matching bases. The CDR3 covers 15 residues. Germline CDR1 is ENHRY and CDR2 is SYGVKD. Trimming stripped 5 bases from V and 2 bases from J, with 14 bases between. In nucleotides, the CDR3 is TGTGCCATCAGTTCTCGGACAGAGAACACAGATACGCAGTATTTT. Its translation: CAISSRTENTDTQYF.

This clone was observed a few times. This rearrangement joins TRBV7-2 to TRBJ2-1; 12 bases are shared with TRBD1. Germline V CDR1 and CDR2: SGHTA, FQGNSA. V shed 4 bases, J shed 7 bases, and the junction held 5 bases outside the gene matches. This CDR3 has 15 amino acids. For the CDR3, the DNA is TGTGCCAGCAGCTGGGGACAGGGGGCCTTGAATGAGCAGTTCTTC. It encodes CASSWGQGALNEQFF.

The genes are TRBV28 and TRBJ2-7, with 10 bases lining up with TRBD2. J was trimmed by 3 bases and V by 6 bases; bases with no gene match: 8. Germline CDR1 and CDR2: MDHEN and SYDVKM. The CDR3 consists of 15 residues. The CDR3 coding sequence is TGTGCCAGCAGCCCGGGGACTAGCGTTGACTACGAGCAGTACTTC. Amino acids: CASSPGTSVDYEQYF.

V is TRBV5-6 and J is TRBJ2-3; a possible D gene is TRBD2 (7 bases). The CDR3 has 16 residues. The germline gives CDR1 SGHDT, CDR2 YYEEEE. V was clipped by 1 base and J by 3 bases, with 15 bases between them. The CDR3 coding sequence is TGTGCCAGCAGCTTGTTGGAAGGGGGGGCAACAGATACGCAGTATTTT. Translating it yields CASSLLEGGATDTQYF.

The chain is built from TRBV18 and TRBJ2-4, with D tentatively TRBD2 (7 bases). Between the trimmed V and J ends, which lost 6 bases and 8 bases, there was a span of 20 bases. There are 15 residues in the CDR3. Germline assignment: CDR1 KGHSH and CDR2 LQKENI. This CDR3 is CASSPLGGPGDIQYF. CDR3 DNA sequence: TGTGCCAGCTCCCCCCTCGGGGGGCCAGGAGACATTCAGTACTTC.

This clone was recorded a few times. This chain uses TRBV6-4 with TRBJ1-2; D uncertain. V lost 3 bases to trimming and J lost 5 bases, with 16 bases between them. This CDR3 contains 15 residues. Germline loops: CDR1 MRHNA, CDR2 SNTAGT. CDR3 DNA sequence: TGTGCCAGCAGTGAAGCGGGTTGGGTACCTTATGGCTACACCTTC. It specifies CASSEAGWVPYGYTF.

This clone showed up just a few times. V gene TRBV6-6 combines with J gene TRBJ1-5; no definite D call. The CDR3 covers 15 residues. Germline CDR1 is MNHNY and CDR2 is SVGAGI (reference sequence). Trimming shortened V by 7 bases and J by 0 bases, and 13 bases separated the two germline ends. CDR3 residues: CASKEPGYSNQPQHF. CDR3 coding DNA: TGTGCCAGCAAAGAACCGGGTTATAGCAATCAGCCCCAGCATTTT.